In its sample, the clone carrying this T cell receptor beta chain was seen a few times. Its antigen remains unknown. Some clones are missing from TCRdb's copy, which holds only in-frame ones; the method was immunoSEQ multiplex PCR. Altogether 55,000 to 80,000 clones are present, approximately 89% being singletons, with the ten largest covering about 12%. This entry comes from a study of OX40 agonist ivuxolimab in advanced cancers. About the research overall: Ivuxolimab, an agonist antibody against OX40 (CD134), was given to patients. Previous treatment with anti-PD-1, anti-PD-L1 or anti-CTLA-4 therapy was allowed; under 50% had received some. Findings and caveats of the study: On average, CD8+ T cells had more expanded clones than CD4+.

Per the germline V gene, CDR1 is SGHVS and CDR2 is FNYEAQ. The CDR3 spans 13 residues. V gave up 5 bases and J gave up 6 bases; unmatched junction bases: 4. The timepoints at which blood was sampled were baseline, cycle 4 day 1, and cycle 7 day 1. This sequence originates from an adult with an advanced solid tumor such as melanoma, head and neck, liver or kidney cancer. Sequenced material: CD4+ or CD8+ T cells sorted from blood, taken in a trial of the OX40 agonist ivuxolimab. This chain links TRBV7-6 with TRBJ1-2, with TRBD1 matching over 9 bases. The CDR3 here is CASSPWTGDGYTF. Written as DNA, the CDR3 is TGTGCCAGCAGCCCGTGGACAGGGGATGGCTACACCTTC.